Described below is a single T cell receptor (beta chain) sequence and its context. Antigen: not known. These data are taken from a study of cytomegalovirus exposure and HLA in healthy donors. General observations from the study: According to the study, roughly 180 TCR beta chains were cytomegalovirus-associated. Versus the approximately 720-donor mean, an Asian-associated ancestry cluster reportedly showed fewer N-insertions in a later analysis.

The V segment lost 5 bases and the J segment 6 bases; nucleotides outside the gene matches: 4. Germline-derived CDR1 and CDR2 are MNHEY and SVGAGI. The CDR3 has 14 amino acids. With 60 Vbeta and 13 Jbeta primers, the PCR was carried out. As handled by the study authors: An analysis performed later counted 70 million to 90 million unique TCR beta chains (approximately 10 million of them shared). The assay was immunoSEQ multiplex PCR, and TCRdb's table has in-frame clones only and misses some. That table is the source of V, J and clone size, and D and trimming were worked out from the DNA. The table records more than 150,000 clones, less than 80% of them present only once.

The sample comprised PBMCs. The receptor was derived from a young man in good health and CMV-seronegative. The chain employs TRBV6-5 and TRBJ1-2; 12 bases map to TRBD1. Here the CDR3 DNA reads TGTGCCAGCAGTGAAAGGGACAGGGGGCATGGCTACACCTTC. Residues: CASSERDRGHGYTF.